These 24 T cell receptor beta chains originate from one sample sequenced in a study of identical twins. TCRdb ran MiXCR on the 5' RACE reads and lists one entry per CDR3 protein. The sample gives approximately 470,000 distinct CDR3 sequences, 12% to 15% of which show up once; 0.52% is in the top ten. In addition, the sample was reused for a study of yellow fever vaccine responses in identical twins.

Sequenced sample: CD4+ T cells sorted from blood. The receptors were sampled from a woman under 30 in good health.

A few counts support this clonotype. In nucleotides, the CDR3 is TGTGCCAGCAGTTTCTCAGGGTACACTGAAGCTTTCTTT. Translated, it gives CASSFSGYTEAFF. The rearrangement joins TRBV6-5 to TRBJ1-1, with D possibly being TRBD1 (5 bases). V dropped 4 bases and J dropped 3 bases, with 9 bases sitting between them. This CDR3 has 13 residues. Germline loops: CDR1 MNHEY, CDR2 SVGAGI.

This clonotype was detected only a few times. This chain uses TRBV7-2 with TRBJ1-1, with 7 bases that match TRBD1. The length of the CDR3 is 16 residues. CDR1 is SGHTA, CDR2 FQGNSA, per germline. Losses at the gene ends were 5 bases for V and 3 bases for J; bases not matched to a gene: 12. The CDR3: CASSLYRGPRDTEAFF. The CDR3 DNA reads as TGTGCCAGCAGCCTGTACAGGGGCCCACGGGACACTGAAGCTTTCTTT.

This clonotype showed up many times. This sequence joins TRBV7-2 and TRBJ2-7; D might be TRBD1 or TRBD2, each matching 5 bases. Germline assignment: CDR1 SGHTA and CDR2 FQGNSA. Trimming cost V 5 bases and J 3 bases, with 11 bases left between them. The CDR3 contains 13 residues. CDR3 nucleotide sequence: TGTGCCAGCAGCATCGGGACGGTCTACGAGCAGTACTTC. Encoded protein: CASSIGTVYEQYF. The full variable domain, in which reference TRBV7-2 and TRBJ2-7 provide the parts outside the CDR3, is GAGVSQSPSNKVTEKGKDVELRCDPISGHTALYWYRQSLGQGLEFLIYFQGNSAPDKSGLPSDRFSAERTGGSVSTLTIQRTQQEDSAVYLCASSIGTVYEQYFGPGTRLTVT.

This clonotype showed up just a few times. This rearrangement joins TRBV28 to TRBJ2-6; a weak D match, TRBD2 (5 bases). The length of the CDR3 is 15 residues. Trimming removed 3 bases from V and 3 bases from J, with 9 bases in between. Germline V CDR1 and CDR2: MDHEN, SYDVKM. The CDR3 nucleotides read TGTGCCAGCAGTTTGGGCCGGGGTGGGGCCAACGTCCTGACTTTC. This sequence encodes CASSLGRGGANVLTF.

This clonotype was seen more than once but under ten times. CDR3 in DNA: TGTGCCAGCAGCTTATTTCGATTGGGCTCGGAGACCCAGTACTTC. Its translation is CASSLFRLGSETQYF. The chain couples TRBV7-2 to TRBJ2-5; D not certain. Germline V CDR1 and CDR2: SGHTA, FQGNSA. Trimming left V 2 bases short and J 5 bases short, with 15 bases between. This CDR3 has 15 residues.

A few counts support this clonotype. In DNA form, the CDR3 reads TGCAGCGTTGGGAGGGATGACACTGAAGCTTTCTTT. Encoded protein: CSVGRDDTEAFF. The chain has TRBV29-1 and TRBJ1-1; D uncertain. CDR1 is SQVTM, CDR2 ANQGSEA, per germline. CDR3 length: 12 amino acids. Trimming removed 4 bases at V and 3 bases at J, with 9 bases between.

CDR3 protein: CASSQESGAGELFF. CDR3 DNA sequence: TGCGCCAGCAGCCAAGAATCGGGGGCCGGGGAGCTGTTTTTT. The chain is built from TRBV4-3 and TRBJ2-2; tentatively, D is TRBD2 (6 bases). V gave up 0 bases and J gave up 6 bases, with 8 bases separating them. Per the germline V gene, CDR1 is LGHNA and CDR2 is YSLEER. This CDR3 contains 14 residues.

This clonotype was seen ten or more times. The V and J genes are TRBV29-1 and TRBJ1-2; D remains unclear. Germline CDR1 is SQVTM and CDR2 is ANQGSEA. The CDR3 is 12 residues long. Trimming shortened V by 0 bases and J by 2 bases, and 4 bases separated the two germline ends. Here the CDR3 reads CSVEDKNYGYTF. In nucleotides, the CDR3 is TGCAGCGTTGAAGACAAAAACTATGGCTACACCTTC.

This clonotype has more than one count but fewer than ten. Here the CDR3 reads CASSLAPAPTDTQYF. The CDR3 DNA sequence: TGCGCCAGCAGCTTGGCTCCAGCCCCCACAGATACGCAGTATTTT. V and J are TRBV5-1 and TRBJ2-3; D ambiguous. The CDR3 length is 15 residues. CDR1 and CDR2 (germline): SGHRS, YFSETQ. V shed 0 bases and J shed 2 bases, with 10 bases lying between them.

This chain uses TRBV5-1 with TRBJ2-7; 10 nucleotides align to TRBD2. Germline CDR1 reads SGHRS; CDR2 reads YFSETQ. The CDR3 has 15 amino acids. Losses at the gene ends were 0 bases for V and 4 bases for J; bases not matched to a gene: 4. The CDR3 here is CASSLEVGLAYEQYF. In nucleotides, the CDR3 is TGCGCCAGCAGCTTGGAAGTGGGACTAGCGTACGAGCAGTACTTC.

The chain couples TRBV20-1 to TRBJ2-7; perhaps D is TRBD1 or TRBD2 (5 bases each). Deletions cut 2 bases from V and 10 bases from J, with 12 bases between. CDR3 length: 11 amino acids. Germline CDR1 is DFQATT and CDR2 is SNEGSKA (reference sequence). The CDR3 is CSARTGAPQYF. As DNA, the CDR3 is TGCAGTGCTAGAACCGGGGCTCCTCAGTACTTC.

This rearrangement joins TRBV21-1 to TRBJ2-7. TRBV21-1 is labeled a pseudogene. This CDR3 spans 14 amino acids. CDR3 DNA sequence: TGTGCCAGCAGCAAAGAGCACAACTCCTACGAGCAGTACTTC. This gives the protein CASSKEHNSYEQYF.

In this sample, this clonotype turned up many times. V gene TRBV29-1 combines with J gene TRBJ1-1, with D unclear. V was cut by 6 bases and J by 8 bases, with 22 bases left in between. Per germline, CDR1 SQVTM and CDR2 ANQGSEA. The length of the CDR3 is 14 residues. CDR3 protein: CSVLAVIGSGEAFF. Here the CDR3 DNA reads TGCAGCGTCCTAGCGGTAATAGGGTCAGGAGAAGCTTTCTTT.

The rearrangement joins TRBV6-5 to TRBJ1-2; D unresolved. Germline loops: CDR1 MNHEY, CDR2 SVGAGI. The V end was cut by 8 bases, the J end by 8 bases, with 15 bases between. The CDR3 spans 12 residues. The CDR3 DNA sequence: TGTGCCAGCCTTGACGGGCTGGAAGGCTACACCTTC. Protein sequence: CASLDGLEGYTF.

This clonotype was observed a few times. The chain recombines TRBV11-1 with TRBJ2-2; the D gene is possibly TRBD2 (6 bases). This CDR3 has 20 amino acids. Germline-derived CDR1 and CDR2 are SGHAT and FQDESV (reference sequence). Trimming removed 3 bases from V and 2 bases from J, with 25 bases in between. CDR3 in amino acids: CASSLGSGLAKKLNTGELFF. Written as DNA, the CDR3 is TGTGCCAGCAGCTTGGGTTCAGGGCTAGCGAAGAAACTAAACACCGGGGAGCTGTTTTTT.

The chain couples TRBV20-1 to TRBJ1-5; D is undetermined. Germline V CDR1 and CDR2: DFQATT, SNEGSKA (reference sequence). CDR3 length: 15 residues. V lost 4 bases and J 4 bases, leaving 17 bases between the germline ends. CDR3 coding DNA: TGCAGTGCTAAGGCCCTACTCTTGAGGAATCAGCCCCAGCATTTT. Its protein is CSAKALLLRNQPQHF.

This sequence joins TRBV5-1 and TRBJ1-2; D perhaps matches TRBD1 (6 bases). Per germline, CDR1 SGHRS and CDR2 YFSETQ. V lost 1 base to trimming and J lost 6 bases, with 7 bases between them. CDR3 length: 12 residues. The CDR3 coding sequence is TGCGCCAGCAGCTTGAACAGGGATGGCTACACCTTC. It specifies CASSLNRDGYTF.

The CDR3 sequence is CASSPHKTGQRTYSDQPQHF. The CDR3 DNA follows: TGTGCCAGCAGTCCCCATAAAACAGGGCAAAGAACTTATAGTGATCAGCCCCAGCATTTT. This chain uses TRBV28 with TRBJ1-5; D possibly corresponds to TRBD1 (6 bases). The CDR3 totals 20 residues. Germline V gene data show CDR1 as MDHEN and CDR2 as SYDVKM. V lost 5 bases to trimming and J lost 5 bases, with 31 bases between them.

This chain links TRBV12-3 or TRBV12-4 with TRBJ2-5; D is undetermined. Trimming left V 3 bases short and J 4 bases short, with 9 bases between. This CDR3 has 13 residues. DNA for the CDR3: TGTGCCAGCAGTTTTGACCGGAGAGAGACCCAGTACTTC. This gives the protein CASSFDRRETQYF.

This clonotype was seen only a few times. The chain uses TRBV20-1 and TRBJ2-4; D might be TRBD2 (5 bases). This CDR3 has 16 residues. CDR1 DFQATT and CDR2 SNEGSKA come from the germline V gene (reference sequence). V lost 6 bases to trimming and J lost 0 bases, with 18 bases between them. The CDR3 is CSAAPPGNSAKNIQYF. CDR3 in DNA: TGCAGTGCCGCACCCCCGGGGAACTCAGCCAAAAACATTCAGTACTTC.

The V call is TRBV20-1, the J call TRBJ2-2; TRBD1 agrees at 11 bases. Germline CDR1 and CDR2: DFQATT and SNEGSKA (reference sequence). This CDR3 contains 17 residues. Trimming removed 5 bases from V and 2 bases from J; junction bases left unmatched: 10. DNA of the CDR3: TGCAGTGCTGCGGACTGGACAGGGGGCCTCAACACCGGGGAGCTGTTTTTT. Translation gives CSAADWTGGLNTGELFF.

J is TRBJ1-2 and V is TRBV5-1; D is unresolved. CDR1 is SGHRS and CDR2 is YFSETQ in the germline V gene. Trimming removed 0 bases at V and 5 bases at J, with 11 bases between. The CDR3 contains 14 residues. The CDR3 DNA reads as TGCGCCAGCAGCTTGGTGGCAGGCGGGTATGGCTACACCTTC. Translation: CASSLVAGGYGYTF.

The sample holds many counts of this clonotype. The DNA of the CDR3 is TGCAGTGCTAAACGGCCCTTAGCGGATAACGAGCAGTACTTC. Translation: CSAKRPLADNEQYF. The chain carries TRBV20-1 and TRBJ2-7; D is possibly TRBD2 (6 bases). Germline CDR1 reads DFQATT; CDR2 reads SNEGSKA (reference sequence). Trimming cost V 4 bases and J 5 bases, with 18 bases left between them. The CDR3 covers 14 residues.

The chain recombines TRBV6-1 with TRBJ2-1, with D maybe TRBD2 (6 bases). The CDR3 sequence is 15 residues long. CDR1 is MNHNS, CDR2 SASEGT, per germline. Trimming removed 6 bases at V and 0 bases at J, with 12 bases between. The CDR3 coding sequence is TGTGCCAGCAGGAAACTAGCTACCTCCTACAATGAGCAGTTCTTC. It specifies CASRKLATSYNEQFF.